Listed below are T cell receptor beta chains from one sample, sequenced in a study of cytomegalovirus exposure and HLA in healthy donors. The repertoire was sequenced with immunoSEQ multiplex PCR; TCRdb's copy has only in-frame clones and lacks some. The data contain about 200,000 clones, over 75% of them singletons. The specimen was PBMCs. The receptors derive from a girl aged 2 to 10 in good health and CMV-seronegative. CDR3s include the opening cysteine and the closing phenylalanine or tryptophan. The D gene is left open where the match is weak. Size is omitted from some rows. Given values are once, few, many or a class for expanded clones.

. TRBD1 15 TRBJ1-2 TRBV7-2 CASSSGTGAGRGYTF TGTGCCAGCAGCTCGGGGACAGGGGCCGGTAGGGGCTACACCTTC
. . 14 TRBJ1-6 TRBV7-2 CASSLALRGSPLHF TGTGCCAGCAGCTTAGCGCTCCGGGGTTCACCCCTCCACTTT
. . 12 TRBJ1-5 TRBV7-8 CASSVDRQPQHF TGTGCCAGCAGCGTAGACCGGCAGCCCCAGCATTTT
. . 16 TRBJ1-2 TRBV9 CASRGPLGGAVIGYTF TGTGCCAGCAGAGGTCCGTTAGGGGGGGCGGTGATTGGCTACACCTTC
. . 14 TRBJ1-1 TRBV6-5 CASSYTRMNTEAFF TGTGCCAGCAGTTACACGAGAATGAACACTGAAGCTTTCTTT
. TRBD2 16 TRBJ2-5 TRBV11-2 CASSFPGLAGGETQYF TGTGCCAGCAGCTTCCCCGGACTAGCGGGAGGGGAGACCCAGTACTTC
. . 14 TRBJ2-1 TRBV13 CASSSPTTRDEQFF TGTGCCAGCAGCTCCCCCACGACCCGGGATGAGCAGTTCTTC
. . 13 TRBJ1-1 TRBV2 CASRGQGNTEAFF TGTGCCAGCAGGGGACAAGGGAACACTGAAGCTTTCTTT
. TRBD1 15 TRBJ2-1 TRBV30 CAWSLGTGPYNEQFF TGTGCCTGGAGTTTGGGGACAGGTCCCTACAATGAGCAGTTCTTC
once TRBD2 17 TRBJ2-1 TRBV5-6 CASSLGRASGLYNEQFF TGTGCCAGCAGCTTGGGGCGCGCTAGCGGGCTGTACAATGAGCAGTTCTTC
. TRBD2 14 TRBJ2-7 TRBV6-5 CASSDQRGGLEQYF TGTGCCAGCAGCGACCAGCGGGGGGGCCTCGAGCAGTACTTC
. TRBD2 14 TRBJ2-2 TRBV2 CASRGLAGAGELFF TGTGCCAGCAGGGGACTAGCGGGGGCCGGGGAGCTGTTTTTT
once . 15 TRBJ2-3 TRBV11-2 CASSLRQVSTDTQYF TGTGCCAGCAGCCTGCGACAGGTTAGCACAGATACGCAGTATTTT
. . 15 TRBJ2-7 TRBV27 CASSRTWGSAYEQYF TGTGCCAGCAGCCGAACGTGGGGCAGCGCCTACGAGCAGTACTTC
. TRBD1 15 TRBJ1-1 TRBV29-1 CSVGRTGVGGTEAFF TGCAGCGTCGGACGGACAGGGGTCGGGGGCACTGAAGCTTTCTTT
. . 13 TRBJ1-1 TRBV19 CASSDPTNTEAFF TGTGCCAGTAGTGATCCTACGAACACTGAAGCTTTCTTT
. . 15 TRBJ2-7 TRBV27 CASSSHRAPNAEQYF TGTGCCAGCAGTTCCCACAGGGCTCCGAATGCCGAGCAGTACTTC
. . 14 TRBJ2-1 TRBV28 CASSPRLAYNEQFF TGTGCCAGCAGTCCGCGACTAGCCTACAATGAGCAGTTCTTC
. TRBD1 15 TRBJ2-5 TRBV5-8 CASSRGQVSQETQYF TGTGCCAGCAGCCGGGGACAGGTTTCTCAAGAGACCCAGTACTTC
. . 15 TRBJ1-1 TRBV27 CASSSDPRQSTEAFF TGTGCCAGCAGTTCGGACCCCCGACAGTCCACTGAAGCTTTCTTT
. . 17 TRBJ1-5 TRBV5-6 CASSHRTDLWGNQPQHF TGTGCCAGCAGCCATCGGACTGATCTATGGGGCAATCAGCCCCAGCATTTT
. . 14 TRBJ1-3 TRBV5-1 CASSLQGSGNTIYF TGCGCCAGCAGCCTGCAGGGTTCTGGAAACACCATATATTTT
. . 14 TRBJ1-5 TRBV18 CASSPNTGNQPQHF TGTGCCAGCTCACCCAATACAGGGAATCAGCCCCAGCATTTT
. TRBD2 16 TRBJ2-1 TRBV30 CAWMAGEGTSYNEQFF TGTGCCTGGATGGCGGGGGAAGGTACGTCCTACAATGAGCAGTTCTTC
. . 14 TRBJ2-7 TRBV6-5 CASTHRESSYEQYF TGTGCCAGCACCCACAGGGAGAGCTCCTACGAGCAGTACTTC
once . 13 TRBJ2-7 TRBV29-1 CSVEDPVGSEQYF TGCAGCGTGGAGGATCCCGTTGGGAGCGAGCAGTACTTC
once TRBD2 14 TRBJ2-7 TRBV6-5 CASSYSSGDYEQYF TGTGCCAGCAGTTACTCTAGCGGGGACTACGAGCAGTACTTC
. . 13 TRBJ1-1 TRBV19 CASSIAGGTEAFF TGTGCCAGTAGTATAGCGGGAGGCACTGAAGCTTTCTTT
. . 16 TRBJ2-1 TRBV7-2 CASSFRSGLLYNEQFF TGTGCCAGCAGCTTCCGATCGGGACTTCTCTACAATGAGCAGTTCTTC
. . 14 TRBJ1-1 TRBV27 CASSLRTLSTEAFF TGTGCCAGCAGTTTACGGACACTGAGCACTGAAGCTTTCTTT
. . 13 TRBJ1-1 TRBV14 CASSQGWRGEAFF TGTGCCAGCAGCCAGGGGTGGAGGGGTGAAGCTTTCTTT
. TRBD1 13 TRBJ1-1 TRBV25-1 CEPGQLMNTEAFF TGTGAACCGGGACAGCTTATGAACACTGAAGCTTTCTTT
. TRBD1 15 TRBJ1-2 TRBV5-4 CASSFGQGTNYGYTF TGTGCCAGCAGCTTTGGACAGGGAACTAACTATGGCTACACCTTC
. TRBD2 16 TRBJ2-5 TRBV5-4 CASSWGTSGRRETQYF TGTGCCAGCAGCTGGGGGACTAGCGGGAGGCGGGAGACCCAGTACTTC
. . 15 TRBJ2-1 TRBV2 CASSVAHRIYNEQFF TGTGCCAGCAGTGTGGCACATCGAATCTACAATGAGCAGTTCTTC
. TRBD2 15 TRBJ2-5 TRBV9 CASSPLAGHQETQYF TGTGCCAGCAGCCCACTAGCGGGGCACCAAGAGACCCAGTACTTC
. TRBD2 17 TRBJ2-2 TRBV4-2 CASSQDALAGGPGELFF TGTGCCAGCAGCCAAGATGCCTTAGCGGGAGGACCCGGGGAGCTGTTTTTT
. TRBD2 14 TRBJ2-7 TRBV6-1 CASRSGTSFHEQYF TGTGCCAGCAGATCCGGGACTAGCTTCCACGAGCAGTACTTC
. . 15 TRBJ2-7 TRBV4-2 CASSQEGTEGYEQYF TGTGCCAGCAGCCAAGAAGGAACAGAAGGCTACGAGCAGTACTTC
few TRBD2 11 TRBJ2-7 TRBV27 CANRGGPEQYF TGTGCCAACCGGGGGGGGCCCGAGCAGTACTTC
. . 14 TRBJ2-5 TRBV5-1 CASSLGERAETQYF TGCGCCAGCAGCTTGGGGGAGCGCGCGGAGACCCAGTACTTC
. TRBD1 14 TRBJ1-5 TRBV19 CASPGTGSNQPQHF TGTGCCAGCCCGGGGACAGGGAGCAATCAGCCCCAGCATTTT
. . 18 TRBJ1-1 TRBV5-1 CASSLVGIRVLANTEAFF TGCGCCAGCAGCTTGGTGGGGATCAGGGTCTTGGCGAACACTGAAGCTTTCTTT
once . 14 TRBJ2-3 TRBV5-1 CASSSLGSKGTQYF TGCGCCAGCAGTTCACTAGGTTCGAAGGGAACGCAGTATTTT
. TRBD2 17 TRBJ2-2 TRBV9 CASSVDPLTSGGGELFF TGTGCCAGCAGCGTAGACCCCCTCACTAGCGGGGGAGGGGAGCTGTTTTTT
. TRBD1 14 TRBJ2-5 TRBV6-6 CASSQGQGQETQYF TGTGCCAGCTCCCAGGGACAGGGGCAAGAGACCCAGTACTTC
. . 17 TRBJ1-5 TRBV15 CATSRGEGGVLDQPQHF TGTGCCACCAGCAGAGGGGAGGGAGGGGTATTAGATCAGCCCCAGCATTTT
. . 15 TRBJ2-5 TRBV27 CASSFGGGEGETQYF TGTGCCAGCAGTTTTGGCGGGGGCGAGGGAGAGACCCAGTACTTC